This entry concerns a single T cell receptor (beta chain). The data originate from a study of blood T cell repertoires in COVID-19. The germline CDR1 and CDR2 sequences are LGHNA and YNFKEQ. V trimming: 1 base; J trimming: 4 bases; junction bases outside the gene matches: 7. This CDR3 has 17 amino acids. Method: immunoSEQ multiplex PCR; TCRdb's copy keeps in-frame clones and lacks some. The sample has around 300,000 clones; about nine tenths are singletons. The TCR was taken from a woman aged 25 to 45 with active or convalescent COVID-19. The J gene is TRBJ2-3, the V gene TRBV4-2; TRBD2 matches at 11 bases. Source material: peripheral blood. CDR3 residues: CASSQGSGGALADTQYF. The CDR3 DNA is TGTGCCAGCAGCCAAGGTAGCGGGGGGGCATTAGCAGATACGCAGTATTTT.